This T cell receptor beta chain derives from a study of CXCR3-negative and CXCR3-positive naive CD8 T cells. CDR3 length: 17 residues. Germline values: CDR1 MDHEN, CDR2 SYDVKM. Whole-study findings and limits: Naive cells, whether CXCR3-negative or CXCR3-positive, had similar TRBV-TRBJ usage, while memory cells differed. Both of the naive subsets showed about the same high diversity, but memory CD8+ cells had much less.

Note on this clonotype: The antigen is undetermined.

Via 5' RACE with UMI labels, TRB cDNA libraries were prepared. TCRdb re-called the 5' RACE reads and catalogs CDR3 proteins one per entry, DNA excluded. The record lists roughly 90,000 distinct CDR3 sequences, of which the ten most abundant hold around 1.5%. This receptor was taken from a human donor in good health. Some clones in this sample may be carry-over from other donors' samples. Input material: naive CXCR3- CD8+ T cells from blood. Subset reported: CD45RO-CCR7+CD27+CD95- naive CD8+ T cells lacking CXCR3 (TNR3-). The chain employs TRBV28 and TRBJ2-7; the TRBD2 assignment by TCRdb is unverifiable without DNA. The CDR3: CASTHGLAGVLSYEQYF. Based on the CDR3 plus reference TRBV28 and TRBJ2-7, the full variable domain is DVKVTQSSRYLVKRTGEKVFLECVQDMDHENMFWYRQDPGLGLRLIYFSYDVKMKEKGDIPEGYSVSREKKERFSLILESASTNQTSMYLCASTHGLAGVLSYEQYFGPGTRLTVT.